Shown below are 10 T cell receptor beta chains from a single sample sequenced in a study of shared clonotypes between healthy human individuals (dated by TCRdb to 2018 to 2020). To prepare the library, the immunoSEQ multiplex PCR assay was applied. TCRdb took over this immuneACCESS table, retaining in-frame rearrangements with V and J assigned. Such tables are incomplete; in checked studies, under half of the missing clones stem from an unresolved V gene, and the remainder is unexplained. The table for this sample lists 1 million to 1.2 million clones; about 72% of them were counted only once. The ten largest account for 0.89% of the sample. Sequenced sample: memory CD4+ T cells from PBMCs. The cell subset or site label, read with the paper, signifies: CD45RA-negative fraction. The receptors originated from a man younger than 30 in good health. Some clones in this sample may be carry-over from other donors' samples.

This chain joins TRBV28 and TRBJ1-5; a weak D match, TRBD1 (6 bases). Germline V gene lookup returns CDR1 MDHEN and CDR2 SYDVKM. The ends were cut back, 7 bases at V and 4 bases at J, with 17 bases in the middle. The CDR3 runs to 15 residues. The CDR3 reads CASTLGTRGNQPQHF. DNA of the CDR3: TGTGCCAGCACTCTAGGGACCAGGGGAAATCAGCCCCAGCATTTT.

This sequence joins TRBV28 and TRBJ2-7, with D perhaps matching TRBD2 (6 bases). CDR1 is MDHEN and CDR2 is SYDVKM in the germline V gene. The V end was cut by 4 bases, the J end by 2 bases, with 12 bases between. The CDR3 covers 14 residues. CDR3 in amino acids: CASSSGLRPYEQYF. As DNA, the CDR3 is TGTGCCAGCAGTTCGGGACTCAGGCCCTACGAGCAGTACTTC.

This chain connects TRBV2 to TRBJ2-1; D might be TRBD1 or TRBD2, each matching 6 bases. The length of the CDR3 is 14 residues. Germline values: CDR1 SNHLY, CDR2 FYNNEI. V gave up 6 bases and J gave up 6 bases, with 15 bases separating them. CDR3 nucleotide sequence: TGTGCCAGCAGAGTTTCGGGGGCCAGCAATGAGCAGTTCTTC. Its translation: CASRVSGASNEQFF.

The J gene is TRBJ2-2, the V gene TRBV5-1; D remains unclear. The CDR3 loop spans 14 amino acids. V lost 5 bases and J 1 base, leaving 9 bases between the germline ends. The germline V gene has CDR1 SGHRS and CDR2 YFSETQ. In nucleotides, the CDR3 is TGCGCCAGCAGGAATAGGGAGAACACCGGGGAGCTGTTTTTT. Protein product: CASRNRENTGELFF.

The chain has TRBV5-6 and TRBJ2-4; no reliable D call. Germline V gene lookup returns CDR1 SGHDT and CDR2 YYEEEE. There are 15 residues in the CDR3. Between the trimmed V and J ends, which lost 2 bases and 1 base, there was a span of 10 bases. The DNA for the CDR3 is TGTGCCAGCAGCTTTTGGGCAGCCGCCAAAAACATTCAGTACTTC. Amino acids: CASSFWAAAKNIQYF. Full variable domain (missing parts from reference TRBV5-6 and TRBJ2-4): DAGVTQSPTHLIKTRGQQVTLRCSPKSGHDTVSWYQQALGQGPQFIFQYYEEEERQRGNFPDRFSGHQFPNYSSELNVNALLLGDSALYLCASSFWAAAKNIQYFGAGTRLSVL.

This chain joins TRBV28 and TRBJ2-5; TRBD2 aligns across 7 bases. Per the germline V gene, CDR1 is MDHEN and CDR2 is SYDVKM. The CDR3 totals 13 residues. Trimming removed 5 bases from V and 5 bases from J; junction bases left unmatched: 5. DNA for the CDR3: TGTGCCAGCAGTGCTCTGGGGGGGGAGACCCAGTACTTC. Translation: CASSALGGETQYF. The full variable domain, completed using reference TRBV28 and TRBJ2-5, is DVKVTQSSRYLVKRTGEKVFLECVQDMDHENMFWYRQDPGLGLRLIYFSYDVKMKEKGDIPEGYSVSREKKERFSLILESASTNQTSMYLCASSALGGETQYFGPGTRLLVL.

This clone occurred once. The chain recombines TRBV7-2 with TRBJ2-7; D not certain. This CDR3 is built from 15 residues. V was shortened by 5 bases and J by 6 bases, with 20 bases between the two germline ends. Germline lookup yields CDR1 SGHTA and CDR2 FQGNSA. The CDR3 region has the DNA TGTGCCAGCAGCCTCCAGCGAGGCCCCTCCAGCGAGCAGTACTTC. This gives the protein CASSLQRGPSSEQYF.

The gene calls are TRBV18 and TRBJ1-1; possibly TRBD1 for D (5 bases). Trimming pared 6 bases from V and 10 bases from J, leaving 21 bases between. This CDR3 region has 14 residues. CDR1 and CDR2 (germline): KGHSH, LQKENI. This CDR3 is CASSPDRFPPGAFF. CDR3 DNA: TGTGCCAGCTCCCCTGACAGATTCCCCCCAGGAGCTTTCTTT.

This chain uses TRBV2 with TRBJ1-1; the D gene is possibly TRBD1 (6 bases). The CDR3 length is 13 residues. Germline CDR1 SNHLY, CDR2 FYNNEI. With 6 bases removed from V and 3 bases from J, the gap between germline ends came to 11 bases. CDR3 coding DNA: TGTGCCAGCAGGGGGGGCGGTTACACTGAAGCTTTCTTT. Its protein is CASRGGGYTEAFF.

V gene TRBV7-2 combines with J gene TRBJ1-4, with D unclear. The CDR3 extends over 15 amino acids. Trimming left V 2 bases short and J 5 bases short, with 12 bases between. CDR1 is SGHTA, CDR2 FQGNSA, per germline. CDR3 residues: CASSLPRRGNEKLFF. In nucleotides, the CDR3 is TGTGCCAGCAGCTTACCGAGGCGGGGAAATGAAAAACTGTTTTTT.